This is a list of T cell receptor beta chains from one sample in a study of T-cell memory formation after mild COVID-19. Via MiXCR, TCRdb re-called the 5' RACE reads, giving one row per CDR3 protein. The table shows about 390,000 distinct CDR3 sequences, with about 16% occurring only once. The sequenced sample was PBMCs or a T cell subset sorted from them (not recorded which). The receptor source for this set is a man aged 18 to 35 who had mild COVID-19 (a few samples of this study predate the infection). Cell type and time point are not known. The CDR3 runs from the conserved cysteine through the conserved F or W. The order of the fields is J gene, D gene, clone size, V gene, CDR3 DNA, CDR3 protein. A D gene is named only where the DNA matches it firmly. Clone size is stated in some rows and not others, as once, few, many or a class when expanded.

>TRBJ1-6|NA|NA|TRBV14
TGTGCCAGCAGCCAGGAGAGTTCTTCACCCCTCCACTTT
CASSQESSSPLHF
>TRBJ1-5|NA|NA|TRBV7-2
TGTGCCAGCAGCTTAGCTGGCAGGGTAAGCAATCAGCCCCAGCATTTT
CASSLAGRVSNQPQHF
>TRBJ2-3|NA|NA|TRBV7-6
TGTGCCAGCAGCTTATCGGGAAGTGTTGATACGCAGTATTTT
CASSLSGSVDTQYF
>TRBJ2-1|NA|few|TRBV20-1
TGCAGTGCTAGAGATGAGGGAATTGAGCTCTACAATGAGCAGTTCTTC
CSARDEGIELYNEQFF
>TRBJ2-3|TRBD2|NA|TRBV3-1
TGTGCCAGCAGCCAGACCAATGCCGGGACTAGGCTTCAGGGGACGCAGTATTTT
CASSQTNAGTRLQGTQYF
>TRBJ2-3|TRBD2|NA|TRBV7-2
TGTGCCAGCAGCTTCTCGCTTTCTAGCGGGGGGAGGGGTCATACGCAGTATTTT
CASSFSLSSGGRGHTQYF
>TRBJ1-5|NA|few|TRBV27
TGTGCCGGTCCGGGACGGACAAATCAGCCCCAGCATTTT
CAGPGRTNQPQHF
>TRBJ1-5|NA|NA|TRBV6-5
TGTGCCAGCAGTTACGGGTGGGGAAACGATCAGCCCCAGCATTTT
CASSYGWGNDQPQHF
>TRBJ1-1|NA|few|TRBV5-1
TGCGCCAGCAGCTTGATCGTAGCCCAGGAGACTGAAGCTTTCTTT
CASSLIVAQETEAFF
>TRBJ2-1|NA|few|TRBV9
TGTGCCAGCAGCGTAGATGGGGGGAGCTCCTACAATGAGCAGTTCTTC
CASSVDGGSSYNEQFF
>TRBJ1-1|NA|few|TRBV5-6
TGTGCCAGCAGCCCAATTTACTCGAACACTGAAGCTTTCTTT
CASSPIYSNTEAFF
>TRBJ2-5|NA|few|TRBV20-1
TGCAGTGCTAGAGAACGGGACTCAAAGGAGACCCAGTACTTC
CSARERDSKETQYF
>TRBJ2-5|TRBD2|many|TRBV7-6
TGTGCCAGCAGCTTACCCCTAGCGGGGGGGATTCAAGAGACCCAGTACTTC
CASSLPLAGGIQETQYF
>TRBJ2-3|NA|many|TRBV3-1
TGCGCCAGCAGCCAAGTCGCAGGGAGTACAGATACGCAGTATTTT
CASSQVAGSTDTQYF
>TRBJ2-2|TRBD2|few|TRBV5-1
TGCGCCAGCAGCTTCCAAGCGGGGGTTAACACCGGGGAGCTGTTTTTT
CASSFQAGVNTGELFF
>TRBJ2-7|NA|NA|TRBV9
TGTGCCAGCAGCGTAGGGGAAGTCTACGAGCAGTACTTC
CASSVGEVYEQYF
>TRBJ2-2|NA|NA|TRBV28
TGTGCCAGCAGTCCGTCGGGGCTGACCGGGGAGCTGTTTTTT
CASSPSGLTGELFF
>TRBJ1-4|NA|few|TRBV10-3
TGTGCCATCAGTGAGCGGCCGGATAATGAAAAACTGTTTTTT
CAISERPDNEKLFF
>TRBJ1-5|NA|NA|TRBV5-1
TGCGCCAGCAGCTTGGAGTCGGGTTCCTATCAGCCCCAGCATTTT
CASSLESGSYQPQHF
>TRBJ1-1|NA|NA|TRBV5-1
TGCGCCAGCAGCCCCCCTGGGGGGACATCCATGAACACTGAAGCTTTCTTT
CASSPPGGTSMNTEAFF
>TRBJ2-5|NA|few|TRBV6-2/TRBV6-3
TGTGCCAGCCGGGCCTTGGTAGAGTGGGACCAGTACTTC
CASRALVEWDQYF
>TRBJ1-3|NA|NA|TRBV7-2
TGTGCCAGCAGTTCCGGGAGCGCTGGAAACACCATATATTTT
CASSSGSAGNTIYF
>TRBJ2-5|NA|NA|TRBV5-1
TGCGCCAGCAGCCCGGAGGTTCAGGGGGAGACCCAGTACTTC
CASSPEVQGETQYF
>TRBJ2-7|NA|NA|TRBV20-1
TGCAGTGCTAGAGATACCTTCCAGGACGTCTACGAGCAGTACTTC
CSARDTFQDVYEQYF
>TRBJ2-5|TRBD2|few|TRBV20-1
TGCAGTGCTAGGGACGGACGCGGGGGAGAGGCGACCCAGTACTTC
CSARDGRGGEATQYF
>TRBJ1-5|NA|NA|TRBV15
TGTGCCACCCGGGACGGAGATAGCAATCAGCCCCAGCATTTT
CATRDGDSNQPQHF
>TRBJ2-2|TRBD1|few|TRBV5-1
TGCGCCAGCAGCTTCTTCGATGCAGGGGGTAACACCGGGGAGCTGTTTTTT
CASSFFDAGGNTGELFF
>TRBJ2-6|NA|few|TRBV7-3
TGTGCCAGCAGCTTAAGGTCAGCCTCTGGGGCCAACGTCCTGACTTTC
CASSLRSASGANVLTF
>TRBJ2-3|TRBD1|NA|TRBV5-1
TGCGCCAGCAGCATGGCAGGGGGCCCCACAGATACGCAGTATTTT
CASSMAGGPTDTQYF
>TRBJ2-1|NA|many|TRBV24-1
TGTGCCACCAGTGATTTGCACGGGGTTAGGGATGAGCAGTTCTTC
CATSDLHGVRDEQFF
>TRBJ2-1|TRBD1|few|TRBV5-1
TGCGCCAGCAGCTTCCCGGGACAGGAATACAATGAGCAGTTCTTC
CASSFPGQEYNEQFF
>TRBJ2-3|NA|many|TRBV6-5
TGTGCCAGCAGAACCGGGGCTCCCACAGATACGCAGTATTTT
CASRTGAPTDTQYF
>TRBJ2-5|NA|NA|TRBV18
TGTGCCAGCTCACCAGGGGTCATCGAGACCCAGTACTTC
CASSPGVIETQYF
>TRBJ1-2|TRBD1|NA|TRBV4-1
TGCGCCAGCAGCCAACCCGACAGGGTCTATGGCTACACCTTC
CASSQPDRVYGYTF
>TRBJ2-4|NA|NA|TRBV7-9
TGTGCCAGCAGCTTAGGCATGGGCAGGGGAAACATTCAGTACTTC
CASSLGMGRGNIQYF
>TRBJ2-1|NA|few|TRBV5-1
TGCGCCAGCAGGGAACAGGAGAGCTCCTACAATGAGCAGTTCTTC
CASREQESSYNEQFF
>TRBJ2-5|NA|many|TRBV7-7
TGTGCTAGCAGCCCCACTGGCGAAGAGACCCAGTACTTC
CASSPTGEETQYF
>TRBJ1-2|NA|few|TRBV3-1
TGTGCCAGCAGCCAATTGTCCGCTAACTATGGCTACACCTTC
CASSQLSANYGYTF
>TRBJ1-1|TRBD1|NA|TRBV5-1
TGCGCCAGCAGCTTGGGGGGGACAGCGACTGAAGCTTTCTTT
CASSLGGTATEAFF
>TRBJ1-1|NA|many|TRBV20-1
TGCAGTGCTCCTAGATTGGGGCGCTGGGATACTGAAGCTTTCTTT
CSAPRLGRWDTEAFF
>TRBJ2-5|TRBD2|NA|TRBV4-1
TGCGCCAGCAGCCAACAGGGACTAGCGGGGGTCAGGGGGAAGACCCAGTACTTC
CASSQQGLAGVRGKTQYF
>TRBJ2-5|NA|NA|TRBV6-2/TRBV6-3
TGTGCCAGCGTCACCGGTGGGGGTCAAGAGACCCAGTACTTC
CASVTGGGQETQYF
>TRBJ1-2|TRBD1|NA|TRBV5-1
TGCGCCAGCAGCCTACAGGGGGTTAACTATGGCTACACCTTC
CASSLQGVNYGYTF
>TRBJ2-3|NA|NA|TRBV20-1
TGCAGTGCTAGAGGACAGGGAGGGCCAGATACGCAGTATTTT
CSARGQGGPDTQYF
>TRBJ2-5|NA|few|TRBV21-1
TGTGCCAGCAGCAAAGTGGCCGGGGAAGAGACCCAGTACTTC
CASSKVAGEETQYF
>TRBJ2-3|TRBD2|many|TRBV5-6
TGTGCCAGTACTAGCGGGGTAGCAGATACGCAGTATTTT
CASTSGVADTQYF
>TRBJ1-6|TRBD1|NA|TRBV30
TGTGCCTGGAGCGTTCTGGACAGGGAAGACTCACCCCTCCACTTT
CAWSVLDREDSPLHF
>TRBJ2-7|NA|few|TRBV5-5
TGTGCCAGCAGCTTGGGTGCTGACTACGAGCAGTACTTC
CASSLGADYEQYF
>TRBJ1-5|NA|few|TRBV28
TGTGCCAGCAGAGAGGACCCCTCAAGGAAGCCCCAGCATTTT
CASREDPSRKPQHF
>TRBJ2-3|TRBD1|NA|TRBV2
TGTGCCAGCAGTGAAGCGCTAAGGGGGCTAAGCACAGATACGCAGTATTTT
CASSEALRGLSTDTQYF
>TRBJ2-3|TRBD1|NA|TRBV7-3
TGTGCCAGCAGCTTAATGGGACAGGCTAGCACAGATACGCAGTATTTT
CASSLMGQASTDTQYF
>TRBJ1-1|NA|many|TRBV12-3/TRBV12-4
TGTGCCAGCAGCTTACAGGGAGGTTTTGCGGCTTTCTTT
CASSLQGGFAAFF
>TRBJ2-3|NA|NA|TRBV29-1
TGCAGCGTTGATGGAGGTATTACAGATACGCAGTATTTT
CSVDGGITDTQYF
>TRBJ2-5|NA|many|TRBV5-1
TGCGCCAGCAGCTTGGCTAGCAGGAATGAGGAGACCCAGTACTTC
CASSLASRNEETQYF
>TRBJ1-1|TRBD1|few|TRBV29-1
TGCAGCGTGACAGGGCGCACTGAAGCTTTCTTT
CSVTGRTEAFF